This T cell receptor (beta chain) was recovered during a study of blood T cell repertoires in COVID-19. This clone was counted only a few times. The repertoire was sequenced with immunoSEQ multiplex PCR; TCRdb's copy has only in-frame clones and lacks some. The sample holds roughly 50,000 clones; 85% are singletons and the top ten take approximately 6.9%. The sequencing sample was made of peripheral blood. The TCR sequence derives from a man between 60 and 70 years old with acute or convalescent COVID-19.

The CDR3 reads CASSFATAYEQYF. The CDR3 DNA follows: TGTGCCAGCAGCTTTGCAACTGCCTACGAGCAGTACTTC. The chain recombines TRBV5-4 with TRBJ2-7; D is unclear. CDR1 is SGHNT, CDR2 YYREEE, per germline (reference sequence). The CDR3 runs to 13 residues. Trimming left V 2 bases short and J 2 bases short, with 8 bases between.